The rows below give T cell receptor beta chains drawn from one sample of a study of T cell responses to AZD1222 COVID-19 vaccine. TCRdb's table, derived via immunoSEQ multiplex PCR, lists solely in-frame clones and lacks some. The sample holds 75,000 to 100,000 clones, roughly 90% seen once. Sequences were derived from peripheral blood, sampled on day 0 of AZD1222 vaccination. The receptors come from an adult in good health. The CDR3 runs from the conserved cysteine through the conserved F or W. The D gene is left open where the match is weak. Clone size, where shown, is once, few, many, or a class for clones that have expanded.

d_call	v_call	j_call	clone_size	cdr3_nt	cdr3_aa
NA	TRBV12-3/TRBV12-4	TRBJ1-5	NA	TGTGCCAGCAGTTTGGGAGATAGTCAGCCCCAGCATTTT	CASSLGDSQPQHF
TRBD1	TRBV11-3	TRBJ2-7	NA	TGTGCCAGCAGCTTAGGACAGGGGCGTACCTACGAGCAGTACTTC	CASSLGQGRTYEQYF
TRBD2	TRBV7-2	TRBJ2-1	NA	TGTGCCAGCAGCATAGGGACTAGCCGAAACAATGAGCAGTTCTTC	CASSIGTSRNNEQFF
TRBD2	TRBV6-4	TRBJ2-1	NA	TGTGCCAGCAGTGTTCTAGCGGGAGGAGGGGGTGAGCAGTTCTTC	CASSVLAGGGGEQFF
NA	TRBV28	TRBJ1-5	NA	TGTGCCATAGAAGGACAGAATCAGCCCCAGCATTTT	CAIEGQNQPQHF
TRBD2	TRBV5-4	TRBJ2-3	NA	TGTGCCAGCAGCTCCGGGACTAGCGGGCCCACAGATACGCAGTATTTT	CASSSGTSGPTDTQYF
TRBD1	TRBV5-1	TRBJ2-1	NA	TGCGCCAGCAGCTTCGGGACAGCCTACAATGAGCAGTTCTTC	CASSFGTAYNEQFF
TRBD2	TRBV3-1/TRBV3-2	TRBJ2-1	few	TGTGCCAGCAGCCAACTAGCGGGAGGGCCCTTGGACAATGAGCAGTTCTTC	CASSQLAGGPLDNEQFF
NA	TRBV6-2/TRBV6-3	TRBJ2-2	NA	TGTGCCAGCAGTTCGCCAAGCCAGGGACTTGGGAACACCGGGGAGCTGTTTTTT	CASSSPSQGLGNTGELFF
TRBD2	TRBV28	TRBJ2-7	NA	TGTGCCAGCACGGGGGGAGCGGGAGGGCCTCACGAGCAGTACTTC	CASTGGAGGPHEQYF
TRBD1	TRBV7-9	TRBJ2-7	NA	TGTGCCAGCAGCTTAGAGGGACAGGGGGCTCTGGAGCAGTACTTC	CASSLEGQGALEQYF
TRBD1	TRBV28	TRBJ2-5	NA	TGTGCCAGCAGTTTAATAGGGGGCAGGGGCCAAGAGACCCAGTACTTC	CASSLIGGRGQETQYF
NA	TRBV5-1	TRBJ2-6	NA	TGCGCCAGCAGCTTGGCGCGTTTTGGGGCTCCCAGCTCTGGGGCCAACGTCCTGACTTTC	CASSLARFGAPSSGANVLTF
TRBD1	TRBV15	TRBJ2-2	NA	TGTGCCACCAGCAGACGCCAGGGGGTATCCGGGGAGCTGTTTTTT	CATSRRQGVSGELFF
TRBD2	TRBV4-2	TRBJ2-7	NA	TGTGCCAGCAGCCAAGAAAGCGGGAGCTCCTACGAGCAGTACTTC	CASSQESGSSYEQYF
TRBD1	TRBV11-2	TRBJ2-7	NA	TGTGCCAGCAGCGGAGCTTTGGGACAGTCCTACGAGCAGTACTTC	CASSGALGQSYEQYF
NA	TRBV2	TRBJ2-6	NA	TGTGCCAGCACGGGGACTGGGGCCAACGTCCTGACTTTC	CASTGTGANVLTF
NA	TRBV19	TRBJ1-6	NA	TGTGCCAGTAGTCCCGGAGGGAAACAAAATTCACCCCTCCACTTT	CASSPGGKQNSPLHF
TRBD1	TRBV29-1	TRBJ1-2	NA	TGCAGCGTCCTCACAGGGGAGAACTATGGCTACACCTTC	CSVLTGENYGYTF
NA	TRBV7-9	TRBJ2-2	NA	TGTGCCAGCAGCCCAACGGGTCCCGGGGAGCTGTTTTTT	CASSPTGPGELFF
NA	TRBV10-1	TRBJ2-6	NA	TGCGCCAGCAGTGATGGGCCGGGCTCTGGGGCCAACGTCCTGACTTTC	CASSDGPGSGANVLTF
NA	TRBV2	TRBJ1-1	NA	TGTGCCAGCAGCGGAGATAAGATCACTGAAGCTTTCTTT	CASSGDKITEAFF
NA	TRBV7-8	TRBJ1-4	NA	TGTGCCAGCAGCCGAAATGAAAAACTGTTTTTT	CASSRNEKLFF
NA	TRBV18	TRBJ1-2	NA	TGTGCCAGCTCACCAACGGTGGAGGGGGGTGCTAACTATGGCTACACCTTC	CASSPTVEGGANYGYTF
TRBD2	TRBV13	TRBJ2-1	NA	TGTGCCAGCAGCTTAACTAGCGGGGGGGGAAGCTCCTACAATGAGCAGTTCTTC	CASSLTSGGGSSYNEQFF
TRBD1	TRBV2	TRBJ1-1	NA	TGTGCCAGCAAGGGACAGGGGATCACTGAAGCTTTCTTT	CASKGQGITEAFF
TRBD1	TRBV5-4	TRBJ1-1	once	TGTGCCAGCAGCTCCGGGACAGGGAAACTGTACACTGAAGCTTTCTTT	CASSSGTGKLYTEAFF
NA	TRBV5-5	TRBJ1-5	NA	TGTGCCAGCAGCTTCGTAGGTGGGCGGCATCTGGGGGATCAGCCCCAGCATTTT	CASSFVGGRHLGDQPQHF
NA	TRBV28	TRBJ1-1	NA	TGTGCCAGCAGATTACAGGGACACACTGAAGCTTTCTTT	CASRLQGHTEAFF
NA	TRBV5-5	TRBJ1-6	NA	TGTGCCAGCAGCTTGGAACATCGGAGCTCCTATAATTCACCCCTCCACTTT	CASSLEHRSSYNSPLHF
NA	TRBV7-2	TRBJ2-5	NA	TGTGCCAGCAGCTTGAGTAACATGGAGACCCAGTACTTC	CASSLSNMETQYF
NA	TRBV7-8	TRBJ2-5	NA	TGTGCCAGCAGCAGAAGACAGGGGCGGGAGGAGACCCAGTACTTC	CASSRRQGREETQYF
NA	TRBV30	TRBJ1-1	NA	TGTGCCTGGGGACAGCCGAACACTGAAGCTTTCTTT	CAWGQPNTEAFF
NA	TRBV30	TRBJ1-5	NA	TGTGCCTGGAGTGTACATGGGGGTCAGCCCCAGCATTTT	CAWSVHGGQPQHF
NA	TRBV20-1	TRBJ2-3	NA	TGCAGTGCTAGTCAAGGACAGCGGGGCACAGATACGCAGTATTTT	CSASQGQRGTDTQYF
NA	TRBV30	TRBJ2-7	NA	TGTGCCTGGAGTGCCTACTCCTACGAGCAGTACTTC	CAWSAYSYEQYF
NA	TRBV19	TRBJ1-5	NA	TGTGCCAGTAGTATACCGGGACCCGATACTTATAGCAATCAGCCCCAGCATTTT	CASSIPGPDTYSNQPQHF
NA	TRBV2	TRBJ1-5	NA	TGTGCCAGCAGTGAAGGGCAGTCGATCAATCAGCCCCAGCATTTT	CASSEGQSINQPQHF